The sequence of this T cell receptor beta chain was determined in a study of T cells in Graves' hyperthyroidism and ophthalmopathy. RNA transcripts yielded amplified TCR beta CDR3 regions. Primed by the HTBI set, a first-round RT-PCR was run on the TCR CDR3. TCRdb re-derived calls from the multiplex PCR reads in MiXCR, one entry per CDR3 protein. The sample yields 500,000 to 800,000 distinct CDR3 sequences, about 45% seen once. Per germline, CDR1 SGHAT and CDR2 FQDESV (reference sequence). Trimming cost V 5 bases and J 0 bases; bases outside gene matches: 12. The CDR3 spans 17 residues. This clonotype was observed a few times.

Source material: peripheral blood or thyroid tissue (not recorded which). The chain employs TRBV11-1 and TRBJ1-1; 7 bases match TRBD1. The receptor's source is an adult man with Graves' disease, either hyperthyroidism or ophthalmopathy (not recorded which). The CDR3 coding sequence is TGTGCCAGCAGCATACTCCGACAGGGCCACTTGAACACTGAAGCTTTCTTT. This translates into CASSILRQGHLNTEAFF. The full variable domain, its missing parts supplied by reference TRBV11-1 and TRBJ1-1, is EAEVAQSPRYKITEKSQAVAFWCDPISGHATLYWYRQILGQGPELLVQFQDESVVDDSQLPKDRFSAERLKGVDSTLKIQPAELGDSAMYLCASSILRQGHLNTEAFFGQGTRLTVV.